These T cell receptor beta chains were read from a single sample in a study of cytomegalovirus exposure and HLA in healthy donors. The assay was immunoSEQ multiplex PCR, and TCRdb's table has in-frame clones only and misses some. The table lists around 67,000 clones, 75% to 80% of them singletons, with 7.8% in the top ten. The sequenced sample consisted of PBMCs. These receptors were obtained from a man aged 18 to 29 in good health and CMV-seropositive. The CDR3 runs from the conserved cysteine through the conserved F or W. The D gene is left open where the match is weak. A row's size may be missing; if present it is once, few, many or a size class.

d_call clone_size j_call v_call cdr3_nt cdr3_aa
NA NA TRBJ2-5 TRBV6-5 TGTGCCAGCAGCTCCAGGGAGACCCAGTACTTC CASSSRETQYF
NA NA TRBJ2-5 TRBV29-1 TGCAGCGCCGGGGACTGGGAGGAGACCCAGTACTTC CSAGDWEETQYF
NA NA TRBJ1-4 TRBV11-2 TGTGCCAGCAGCCTAATGTTGCGTGAAAAACTGTTTTTT CASSLMLREKLFF
NA NA TRBJ1-2 TRBV6-5 TGTGCCAGCAGTTCTCGGGTCGGCTATGGCTACACCTTC CASSSRVGYGYTF
NA NA TRBJ2-2 TRBV5-4 TGTGCCAGCAGCTTGGGACGACAGTCGGGCACCGGGGAGCTGTTTTTT CASSLGRQSGTGELFF
TRBD1 NA TRBJ2-2 TRBV30 TGTGCCTGGAGTGTACAGGGGCTCGGGGAGCTGTTTTTT CAWSVQGLGELFF
TRBD1 NA TRBJ1-1 TRBV30 TGTGCCTGGAACTTACAGGGGGCGCAGGAAGCTTTCTTT CAWNLQGAQEAFF
TRBD2 NA TRBJ2-2 TRBV5-4 TGTGCCAGCATGTTTAGCGGGGACGCGAACACCGGGGAGCTGTTTTTT CASMFSGDANTGELFF
TRBD1 few TRBJ2-1 TRBV7-9 TGTGCCAGCAGCCCCCGGGACAGCGCCTACAATGAGCAGTTCTTC CASSPRDSAYNEQFF
NA NA TRBJ2-3 TRBV30 TGTGCCTGGGAAACAGGAGCAGATACGCAGTATTTT CAWETGADTQYF
TRBD2 NA TRBJ2-7 TRBV2 TGTGCCAGCGAGCGGGGGGAGTACTACGAGCAGTACTTC CASERGEYYEQYF
NA NA TRBJ2-7 TRBV11-2 TGTGCCAGCAGCACCCCGGGTCCGGCCCTTTACGAGCAGTACTTC CASSTPGPALYEQYF
TRBD1 NA TRBJ2-7 TRBV5-1 TGCGCCAGCAGCGATGGGGGACAGGGGGCTTACGAGCAGTACTTC CASSDGGQGAYEQYF
TRBD2 NA TRBJ2-5 TRBV7-8 TGTGCCAGCAGCAGCGGGGGGCCGGAAGAGACCCAGTACTTC CASSSGGPEETQYF
TRBD1 once TRBJ1-2 TRBV6-5 TGTGCCAGCAGTAGGACAGGGGGCGTACCTTATGGCTACACCTTC CASSRTGGVPYGYTF
TRBD1 NA TRBJ1-4 TRBV4-2 TGTGCCAGCAGCCAACCCTCAGGGGGCGGTAGGGACGATGAAAAACTGTTTTTT CASSQPSGGGRDDEKLFF
NA few TRBJ2-5 TRBV5-1 TGCGCCAGCGGGGAGGCGGTTCAAGAGACCCAGTACTTC CASGEAVQETQYF
NA NA TRBJ1-6 TRBV28 TGTGCCAGCCGTACTGGGGGGGAAGGAATTTCACCCCTCCACTTT CASRTGGEGISPLHF
NA NA TRBJ1-2 TRBV21-1 TGTGCCAGCAGCAAAGTGCGGTTCGGCAGGGAAAATTATGGCTACACCTTC CASSKVRFGRENYGYTF
TRBD1 NA TRBJ1-2 TRBV19 TGTGCCAGTCGCGGACAGGGGAACTATGGCTACACCTTC CASRGQGNYGYTF
NA NA TRBJ1-1 TRBV15 TGTGCCACCCAGCGACAGTCTGAAGCTTTCTTT CATQRQSEAFF
TRBD1 NA TRBJ1-5 TRBV6-5 TGTGCCAGCAGTACGGACAGGACGGGCAATCAGCCCCAGCATTTT CASSTDRTGNQPQHF
TRBD1 NA TRBJ2-7 TRBV27 TGTGCCAGCAGCCCGCCGACCGGGACAGGGGCCGAGCAGTACTTC CASSPPTGTGAEQYF
NA NA TRBJ1-4 TRBV4-2 TGTGCCAGCAGCCAAGATAGGCAGGGACTGTTTTTT CASSQDRQGLFF
TRBD1 few TRBJ1-5 TRBV6-5 TGTGCCATTCGACAGGGGCCGCAGGGGCCCCAGCATTTT CAIRQGPQGPQHF
NA NA TRBJ2-2 TRBV11-2 TGTGCCAGCAGCCCCTTCCTGCGCGAGGAGGCCGGGGAGCTGTTTTTT CASSPFLREEAGELFF
TRBD1 NA TRBJ1-1 TRBV2 TGTGCCAGCAGTGAGGATCCCGGGACAGGACGTACTGAAGCTTTCTTT CASSEDPGTGRTEAFF
NA NA TRBJ1-3 TRBV6-1 TGTGCCAGCAGTGCCCACTCTGGAAACACCATATATTTT CASSAHSGNTIYF
NA NA TRBJ2-7 TRBV30 TGTGCCTGGAGTGTACCGGGGACCTACGAGCAGTACTTC CAWSVPGTYEQYF
TRBD1 once TRBJ2-1 TRBV6-1 TGTGCCAGCAGTGAAGGTACCGGGACAGGGTGGAATGAGCAGTTCTTC CASSEGTGTGWNEQFF
NA NA TRBJ1-6 TRBV10-3 TGTGCCATCAGGGATACGGGGATGCGGTCACCCCTCCACTTT CAIRDTGMRSPLHF
TRBD1 NA TRBJ1-5 TRBV2 TGTGCCAGCGGAGGGCAGGGGGTGGGCAATCAGCCCCAGCATTTT CASGGQGVGNQPQHF
NA NA TRBJ2-3 TRBV7-2 TGTGCCAGCAGCTTAGACCAGGGCACGCAGTATTTT CASSLDQGTQYF
NA NA TRBJ1-2 TRBV25-1 TGTGCCAGCAGTGAACCCGGACACCAACCCGACTATGGCTACACCTTC CASSEPGHQPDYGYTF
NA NA TRBJ2-7 TRBV13 TGTGCCAGCAGCTTAGGACCCGAGAGCGAGCAGTACTTC CASSLGPESEQYF